These 18 T cell receptor beta chains were sequenced from one sample in a study of T-cell memory formation after mild COVID-19 (dated by TCRdb to 2020 to 2023). Library preparation was by 5' RACE. These reads were obtained on an Illumina NovaSeq 6000. The raw public data were reprocessed by TCRdb itself: fastp quality trimming at Q25, MiXCR clonotype calling, in-frame beta chains only. Rows merge per CDR3 protein into single entries with the most common DNA and genes. This sample gives about 440,000 distinct CDR3 sequences in total; 20% of them show up just once. The ten most abundant clones make up roughly 8.4% of the sample. Sequencing was performed on PBMCs or a T cell subset sorted from them (not recorded which). The receptors were gathered from an adult woman who had mild COVID-19 (a few samples of this study predate the infection). The sample titles of this study are shuffled in the database, so cell type and time point are left out; the donor was told from shared clones.

This clonotype has a handful of counts. The CDR3 loop is CSARDSSPVGAKNIQYF. CDR3 DNA sequence: TGCAGTGCTAGAGATAGTAGTCCCGTTGGTGCCAAAAACATTCAGTACTTC. V and J are TRBV20-1 and TRBJ2-4; D unresolved. Germline V gives CDR1 DFQATT, CDR2 SNEGSKA (reference sequence). The CDR3 is 17 amino acids. V lost 0 bases to trimming and J lost 1 base, with 16 bases between them.

The chain carries TRBV24-1 and TRBJ2-3; D is tentatively TRBD1 or TRBD2 (5 bases each). Germline V CDR1 and CDR2: KGHDR, SFDVKD. The CDR3 is 18 amino acids. Trimming cost V 4 bases and J 4 bases, with 23 bases left between them. The CDR3 spells CATSDLYGAGALADTQYF. In DNA, the CDR3 is TGTGCCACCAGTGACCTCTATGGTGCCGGGGCGCTCGCAGATACGCAGTATTTT.

This clonotype showed up many times. The chain couples TRBV29-1 to TRBJ1-3; no clear D. CDR1 is SQVTM and CDR2 is ANQGSEA in the germline V gene. V dropped 3 bases and J dropped 0 bases, with 12 bases sitting between them. This CDR3 has 15 residues. This CDR3 is CSVERYESSGNTIYF. CDR3 DNA: TGCAGCGTTGAGCGATATGAGAGCTCTGGAAACACCATATATTTT.

This clonotype was counted many times. The genes are TRBV12-3 or TRBV12-4 and TRBJ1-1; D is possibly TRBD1 (6 bases). The CDR3 consists of 13 residues. Trimming removed 4 bases from V and 6 bases from J, with 12 bases in between. The CDR3 nucleotides are TGTGCCAGCAGTTCACAGGGAGGAGCTGAAGCTTTCTTT. This translates into CASSSQGGAEAFF.

This clonotype was detected ten times or more. The V call is TRBV4-1, the J call TRBJ2-7; no clear D. CDR1 is MGHRA, CDR2 YSYEKL, per germline. The V gene lost 3 bases and the J gene lost 0 bases, with 12 bases spanning the gap. This CDR3 is built from 15 residues. CDR3 in DNA: TGCGCCAGCAGCCACTTCAGCGAACTCTCCTACGAGCAGTACTTC. Encoded protein: CASSHFSELSYEQYF.

The sample holds many counts of this clonotype. At one end, the junction sequence differs from germline, possibly due to a read error. The CDR3 is CSAQTSGAKNIQYF. The CDR3 DNA reads TGCAGTGCCCAGACTAGCGGAGCCAAGAACATTCAGTACTTC. The gene calls are TRBV20-1 and TRBJ2-4; 9 bases fit TRBD2. Germline V gene sequence: CDR1 DFQATT, CDR2 SNEGSKA (reference sequence). This CDR3 spans 14 amino acids.

The chain employs TRBV3-1 and TRBJ1-1; perhaps TRBD1 as D (5 bases). V was clipped by 4 bases and J by 10 bases, with 16 bases between them. The germline V gene encodes CDR1 LGHDT and CDR2 YNNKEL (reference sequence). This CDR3 contains 13 residues. DNA for the CDR3: TGTGCCAGCAGCCCTTGGACGGGGCTGGGAGCTTTCTTT. Encoded protein: CASSPWTGLGAFF.

This clonotype came up a few times. The chain carries TRBV5-1 and TRBJ2-1, with D possibly being TRBD1 (6 bases). V was pared by 1 base and J by 0 bases, with 8 bases between. The CDR3 length is 15 residues. Germline loops: CDR1 SGHRS, CDR2 YFSETQ. CDR3 sequence (DNA): TGCGCCAGCAGCTTGACAGGGTACTCCTACAATGAGCAGTTCTTC. As protein: CASSLTGYSYNEQFF. The full variable domain, rest sourced from reference TRBV5-1 and TRBJ2-1, is KAGVTQTPRYLIKTRGQQVTLSCSPISGHRSVSWYQQTPGQGLQFLFEYFSETQRNKGNFPGRFSGRQFSNSRSEMNVSTLELGDSALYLCASSLTGYSYNEQFFGPGTRLTVL.

This rearrangement joins TRBV2 to TRBJ1-2, with 12 bases that match TRBD1. The V gene's germline CDR1 is SNHLY and CDR2 FYNNEI. There are 13 residues in the CDR3. CDR3 coding DNA: TGTGCTGCCCGGGACAGGGGGCTGTATGGCTACACCTTC. Translation: CAARDRGLYGYTF.

In its sample, this clonotype was seen many times. This sequence joins TRBV19 and TRBJ2-7; D is undetermined. The CDR3 is made up of 12 amino acids. CDR1 LNHDA and CDR2 SQIVND come from the germline V gene (reference sequence). V lost 4 bases, J lost 2 bases, and 6 bases lay in between. The CDR3 bases are TGTGCCAGTAGTACAGGCCCCTACGAGCAGTACTTC. Translation gives CASSTGPYEQYF. Full variable domain (missing parts from reference TRBV19 and TRBJ2-7): DGGITQSPKYLFRKEGQNVTLSCEQNLNHDAMYWYRQDPGQGLRLIYYSQIVNDFQKGDIAEGYSVSREKKESFPLTVTSAQKNPTAFYLCASSTGPYEQYFGPGTRLTVT.

This clonotype was observed a few times. V is TRBV10-3 and J is TRBJ2-3; 10 bases line up with TRBD1. This CDR3 region has 16 residues. Trimming at V came to 8 bases and at J to 3 bases, leaving 11 bases not matched to a gene. Germline assignment: CDR1 ENHRY and CDR2 SYGVKD. The CDR3 is CAIGTGVLRGTDTQYF. CDR3 in DNA: TGTGCCATCGGGACAGGGGTCCTCCGGGGAACAGATACGCAGTATTTT.

The chain is built from TRBV12-3 or TRBV12-4 and TRBJ2-3; D is possibly TRBD2 (6 bases). V lost 5 bases to trimming and J lost 6 bases, with 12 bases between them. CDR3 length: 13 residues. The CDR3 sequence: CASSAGTVDTQYF. The CDR3 nucleotides are TGTGCCAGCAGTGCGGGGACTGTGGATACGCAGTATTTT.

This rearrangement joins TRBV5-6 to TRBJ2-7, with D perhaps matching TRBD1 or TRBD2 (5 bases each). Trimming stripped 3 bases from V and 2 bases from J, with 15 bases between. The CDR3 has 15 residues. Looked up from germline, CDR1 is SGHDT and CDR2 is YYEEEE. Here the CDR3 reads CASSWGRRGTYEQYF. In nucleotides, the CDR3 is TGTGCCAGCAGCTGGGGACGGCGCGGTACCTACGAGCAGTACTTC.

The V gene is TRBV4-2, the J gene TRBJ2-2, with 8 bases identical to TRBD1. The CDR3 has 16 amino acids. Trimming at V came to 4 bases and at J to 1 base, leaving 5 bases not matched to a gene. Germline loops: CDR1 LGHNA, CDR2 YNFKEQ. In DNA, the CDR3 is TGTGCCAGCAGCCCCGGACAGGGCGAGAACACCGGGGAGCTGTTTTTT. Amino acid sequence: CASSPGQGENTGELFF.

This CDR3 reads CASSVGDRDGNEQFF. CDR3 nucleotide sequence: TGTGCCAGCAGCGTAGGGGACAGGGACGGCAATGAGCAGTTCTTC. V and J are TRBV9 and TRBJ2-1, with 9 bases identical to TRBD1. The CDR3 extends over 15 amino acids. The germline CDR1 and CDR2 sequences are SGDLS and YYNGEE. The V segment lost 0 bases and the J segment 6 bases; nucleotides outside the gene matches: 4.

This clonotype was detected only a few times. The chain employs TRBV20-1 and TRBJ2-7; D assignment may be TRBD1 or TRBD2 (5 bases each). CDR3 length equals 14 residues. Germline CDR1 is DFQATT and CDR2 is SNEGSKA (reference sequence). Trimming pared 3 bases from V and 2 bases from J, leaving 14 bases between. As DNA, the CDR3 is TGCAGTGCTAGGGCCGGGGCAGGGCCCTACGAGCAGTACTTC. It codes for CSARAGAGPYEQYF.

This clonotype was observed a few times. The rearrangement joins TRBV5-1 to TRBJ2-3, with D hard to call. Germline-derived CDR1 and CDR2 are SGHRS and YFSETQ. Trimming took off 4 bases at V and 2 bases at J, with 14 bases between the two ends. This CDR3 is built from 15 residues. For the CDR3, the DNA is TGCGCCAGCAGCCCACCGTCCCTCTTCACAGATACGCAGTATTTT. Amino acid sequence: CASSPPSLFTDTQYF.

The V call is TRBV6-6, the J call TRBJ1-1, with unresolved D. V lost 5 bases, J lost 11 bases, and 15 bases lay in between. CDR3 length: 12 amino acids. CDR1 is MNHNY, CDR2 SVGAGI, per germline (reference sequence). Here the CDR3 DNA reads TGTGCCAGCAGTCAACCCACGTCGGCGGCTTTCTTT. Its protein is CASSQPTSAAFF.